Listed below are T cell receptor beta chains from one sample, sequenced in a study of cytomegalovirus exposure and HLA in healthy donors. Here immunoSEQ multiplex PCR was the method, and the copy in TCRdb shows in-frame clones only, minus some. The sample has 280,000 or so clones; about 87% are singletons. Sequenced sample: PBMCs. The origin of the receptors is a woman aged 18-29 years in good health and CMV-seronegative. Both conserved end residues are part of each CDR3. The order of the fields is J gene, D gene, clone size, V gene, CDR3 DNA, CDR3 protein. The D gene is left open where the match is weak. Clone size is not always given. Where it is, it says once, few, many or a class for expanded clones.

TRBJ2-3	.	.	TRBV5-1	TGCGCCAGCAGCTTGGTTGGGACCGGGGGAGATACGCAGTATTTT	CASSLVGTGGDTQYF
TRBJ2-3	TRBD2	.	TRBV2	TGTGCCAGCGGAGGGACTAGCGGGGGGGGACTAGATACGCAGTATTTT	CASGGTSGGGLDTQYF
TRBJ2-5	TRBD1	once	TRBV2	TGTGCCAGCAGACAGACAGGGCGCGGTCAAGAGACCCAGTACTTC	CASRQTGRGQETQYF
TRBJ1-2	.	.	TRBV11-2	TGTGCCAGCAGCTTAGAGGCAGTTCCTAACTATGGCTACACCTTC	CASSLEAVPNYGYTF
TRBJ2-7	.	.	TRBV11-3	TGTGCCAGCAGCTTAACGTTTGGGGCCTCCTACGAGCAGTACTTC	CASSLTFGASYEQYF
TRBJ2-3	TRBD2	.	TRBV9	TGTGCCAGCAGCGTAAAGGTTAGCGGGGGATCTAGCACAGATACGCAGTATTTT	CASSVKVSGGSSTDTQYF
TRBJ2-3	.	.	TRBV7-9	TGTGCCAGCAGGTCGGCGGAGACCCAACGCACAGATACGCAGTATTTT	CASRSAETQRTDTQYF
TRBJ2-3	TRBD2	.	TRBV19	TGTGCCAGTAGTCCTAGCGGGGGGGCCGCAGATACGCAGTATTTT	CASSPSGGAADTQYF
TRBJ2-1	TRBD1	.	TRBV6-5	TGTGCCAGCAGTCAAGACCTGCAGGGGGCCGCTGAGCAGTTCTTC	CASSQDLQGAAEQFF
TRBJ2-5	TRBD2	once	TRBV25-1	TGTGCCAGCAGGGGGACTAGCGGGGCCCCGGCCCAGGAGACCCAGTACTTC	CASRGTSGAPAQETQYF
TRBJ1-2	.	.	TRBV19	TGTGCCAGTAGCGGACAGCTTAACTATGGCTACACCTTC	CASSGQLNYGYTF
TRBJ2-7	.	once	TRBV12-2	TGTGCAAGTCGTCCCCAGCGGGTTCCGATCTACGAGCAGTACTTC	CASRPQRVPIYEQYF
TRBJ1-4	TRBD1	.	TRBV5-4	TGTGCCAGCAGCTTGGGGGGACAGGGGGGCGAAAAACTGTTTTTT	CASSLGGQGGEKLFF
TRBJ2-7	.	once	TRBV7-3	TGTGCCAGCAGCTTAAGAGTAGGCGGGGGCATCCGGTGGTGGGAGCAGTACTTC	CASSLRVGGGIRWWEQYF
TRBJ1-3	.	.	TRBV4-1	TGCGCCAGCAGCCAACTCAGGGTCTCTGGAAACACCATATATTTT	CASSQLRVSGNTIYF
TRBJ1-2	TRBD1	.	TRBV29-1	TGCAGCGTTGAAGATCAGGGGGCCGGCTATGGCTACACCTTC	CSVEDQGAGYGYTF
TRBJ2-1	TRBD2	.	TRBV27	TGTGCCAGCAGTTTATCGATGGGTAGCGCGGCGGGGGGGAAAGACAATGAGCAGTTCTTC	CASSLSMGSAAGGKDNEQFF
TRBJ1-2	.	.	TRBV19	TGTGCCAGTAGTATAGGGACAGTGGGGAACTATGGCTACACCTTC	CASSIGTVGNYGYTF
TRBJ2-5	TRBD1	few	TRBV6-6	TGTGCCAGCAGTTCCTGGGACAGTGAGACCCAGTACTTC	CASSSWDSETQYF
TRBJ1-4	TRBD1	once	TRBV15	TGTGCCACCAGCAGAGATCAGGGGGCCGGTGAAAAACTGTTTTTT	CATSRDQGAGEKLFF
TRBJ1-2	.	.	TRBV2	TGTGCCAGCAGTAGTGCCTCTAGGCAGGGCTACACCTTC	CASSSASRQGYTF
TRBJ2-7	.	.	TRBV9	TGTGCCAGCAGCCATCAAGGTCGGCAGGGATCCTACGAGCAGTACTTC	CASSHQGRQGSYEQYF
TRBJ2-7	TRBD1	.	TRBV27	TGTGCCAGCACCCCCCAAGGGACAGGCTACGAGCAGTACTTC	CASTPQGTGYEQYF
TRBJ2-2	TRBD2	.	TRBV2	TGTGCCAGCAGTGTGGGCGGGAGCGCCCCCGGGGAGCTGTTTTTT	CASSVGGSAPGELFF
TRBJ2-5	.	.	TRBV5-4	TGTGCCAGCAGCGCCCAGCAAGAGACCCAGTACTTC	CASSAQQETQYF
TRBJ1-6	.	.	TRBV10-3	TGTGCCATTCGACAGAACTTTAATTCACCCCTCCACTTT	CAIRQNFNSPLHF
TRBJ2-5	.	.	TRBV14	TGTGCCAGCAGCCAAGATTCGAGAGAGCAGTACTTC	CASSQDSREQYF
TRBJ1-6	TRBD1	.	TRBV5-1	TGCGCCAGCAGGCCTACAGGGGATTCACCCCTCCACTTT	CASRPTGDSPLHF
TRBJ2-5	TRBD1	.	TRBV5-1	TGCGCCAGCAGCTTGGAAGGGACAGCCCGGGAGACCCAGTACTTC	CASSLEGTARETQYF
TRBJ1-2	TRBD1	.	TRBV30	TGTGCCTGGAGGAGGGGACAGCACTATGGCTACACCTTC	CAWRRGQHYGYTF
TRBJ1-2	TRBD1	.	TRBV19	TGTGCCAGTAGTGGCGGACAGGGGGTAGTCGATGGCTACACCTTC	CASSGGQGVVDGYTF
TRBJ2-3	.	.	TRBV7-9	TGTGCCAGCAGCTTAGTTACGTACGAGTATACGCAGTATTTT	CASSLVTYEYTQYF
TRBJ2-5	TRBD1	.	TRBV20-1	TGCAGTGCGACAGGGGAAGAGACCCAGTACTTC	CSATGEETQYF
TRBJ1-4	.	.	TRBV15	TGTGCCACCAGCAGAGACAGGTTCGTTAATGAAAAACTGTTTTTT	CATSRDRFVNEKLFF
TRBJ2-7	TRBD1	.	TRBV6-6	TGTGCCAGCAGTTATTCGGACAGGGGGCGCGGGGGCGAGCAGTACTTC	CASSYSDRGRGGEQYF
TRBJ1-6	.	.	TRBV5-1	TGCGCCAGCAGCTTGGCTTGGGAGACAGGTTATAATTCCCCCCTCCACTTT	CASSLAWETGYNSPLHF
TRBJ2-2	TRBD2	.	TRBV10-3	TGTGCCATCACCTCGACTAGCGGGGGGGCCCCGAACACCGGGGAGCTGTTTTTT	CAITSTSGGAPNTGELFF
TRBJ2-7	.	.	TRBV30	TGTGCCTGGAGTGTGGGAGGTCCCGAGCAGTACTTC	CAWSVGGPEQYF
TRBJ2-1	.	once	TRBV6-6	TGTGCCAGCCTCAGGGATAGCGGTCGAGAAGGTGAGCAGTTCTTC	CASLRDSGREGEQFF
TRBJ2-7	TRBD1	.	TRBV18	TGTGCCAGCTCACCACTCCCCAGAGGGGGCGGATACGAGCAGTACTTC	CASSPLPRGGGYEQYF
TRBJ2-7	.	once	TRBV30	TGTGCCTGGAGTGTACCCGGCAGGGGGGACTACGAGCAGTACTTC	CAWSVPGRGDYEQYF
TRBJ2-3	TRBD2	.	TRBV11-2	TGTGCCACCCAGGCGGCTAGCGGGGGTTGGACAGATACGCAGTATTTT	CATQAASGGWTDTQYF